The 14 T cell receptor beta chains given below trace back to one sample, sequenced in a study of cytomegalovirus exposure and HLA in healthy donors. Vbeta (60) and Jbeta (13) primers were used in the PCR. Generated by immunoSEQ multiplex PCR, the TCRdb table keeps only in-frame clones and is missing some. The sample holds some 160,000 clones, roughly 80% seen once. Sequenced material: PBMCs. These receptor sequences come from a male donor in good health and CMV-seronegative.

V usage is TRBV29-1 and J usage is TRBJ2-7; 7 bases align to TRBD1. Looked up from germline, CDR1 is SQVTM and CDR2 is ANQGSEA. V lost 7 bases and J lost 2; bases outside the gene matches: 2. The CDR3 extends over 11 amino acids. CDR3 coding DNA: TGCAGCGGGGGACAGACCTACGAGCAGTACTTC. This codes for CSGGQTYEQYF.

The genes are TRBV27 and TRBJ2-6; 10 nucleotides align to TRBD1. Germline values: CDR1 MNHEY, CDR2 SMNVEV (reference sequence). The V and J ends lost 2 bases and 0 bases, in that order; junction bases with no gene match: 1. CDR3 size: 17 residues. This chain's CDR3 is CASSLGTGDSGANVLTF. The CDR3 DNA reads TGTGCCAGCAGTTTAGGGACAGGGGACTCTGGGGCCAACGTCCTGACTTTC.

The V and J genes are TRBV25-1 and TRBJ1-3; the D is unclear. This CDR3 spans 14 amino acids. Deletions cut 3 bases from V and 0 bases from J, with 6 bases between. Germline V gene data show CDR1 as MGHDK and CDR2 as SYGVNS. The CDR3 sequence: CASSEASSGNTIYF. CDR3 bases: TGTGCCAGCAGTGAGGCTAGCTCTGGAAACACCATATATTTT. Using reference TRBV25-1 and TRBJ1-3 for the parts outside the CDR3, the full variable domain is EADIYQTPRYLVIGTGKKITLECSQTMGHDKMYWYQQDPGMELHLIHYSYGVNSTEKGDLSSESTVSRIRTEHFPLTLESARPSHTSQYLCASSEASSGNTIYFGEGSWLTVV.

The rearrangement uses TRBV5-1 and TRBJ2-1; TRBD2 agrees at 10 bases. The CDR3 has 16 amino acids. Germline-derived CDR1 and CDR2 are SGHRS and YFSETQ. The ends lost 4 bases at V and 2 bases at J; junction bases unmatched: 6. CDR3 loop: CASSRWTSGAYNEQFF. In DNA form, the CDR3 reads TGCGCCAGCAGCCGGTGGACTAGCGGAGCCTACAATGAGCAGTTCTTC.

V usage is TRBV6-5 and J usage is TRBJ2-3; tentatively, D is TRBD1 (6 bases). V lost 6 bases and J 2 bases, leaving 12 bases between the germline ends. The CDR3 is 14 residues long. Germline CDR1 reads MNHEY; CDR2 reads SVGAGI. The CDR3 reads CASSPQGYTDTQYF. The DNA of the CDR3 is TGTGCCAGCAGCCCCCAGGGGTACACAGATACGCAGTATTTT.

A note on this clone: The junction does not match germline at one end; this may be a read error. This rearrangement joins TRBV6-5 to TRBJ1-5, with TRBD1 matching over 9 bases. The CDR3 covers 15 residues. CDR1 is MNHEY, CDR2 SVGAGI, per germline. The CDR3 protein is CASRQGARGNQPRHF. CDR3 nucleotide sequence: TGTGCCAGCAGACAGGGGGCGCGAGGCAATCAGCCCCGGCATTTT.

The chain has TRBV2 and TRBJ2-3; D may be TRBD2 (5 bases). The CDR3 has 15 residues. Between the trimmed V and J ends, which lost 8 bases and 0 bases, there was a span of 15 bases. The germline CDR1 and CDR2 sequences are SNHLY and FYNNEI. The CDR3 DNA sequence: TGTGCCAGCCATTACGGAGGATCTAGCACAGATACGCAGTATTTT. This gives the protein CASHYGGSSTDTQYF.

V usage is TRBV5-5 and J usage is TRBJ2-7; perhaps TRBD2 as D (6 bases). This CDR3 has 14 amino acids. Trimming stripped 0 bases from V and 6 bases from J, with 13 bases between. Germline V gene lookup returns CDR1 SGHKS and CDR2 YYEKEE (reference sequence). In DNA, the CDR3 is TGTGCCAGCAGCTTGGTGGATAGGAGGGGCGAGCAGTACTTC. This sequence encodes CASSLVDRRGEQYF. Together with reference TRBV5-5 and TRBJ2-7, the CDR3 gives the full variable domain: DAGVTQSPTHLIKTRGQQVTLRCSPISGHKSVSWYQQVLGQGPQFIFQYYEKEERGRGNFPDRFSARQFPNYSSELNVNALLLGDSALYLCASSLVDRRGEQYFGPGTRLTVT.

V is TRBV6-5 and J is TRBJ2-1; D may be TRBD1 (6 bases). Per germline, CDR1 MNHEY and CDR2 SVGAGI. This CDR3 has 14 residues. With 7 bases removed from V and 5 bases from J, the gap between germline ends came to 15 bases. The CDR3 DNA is TGTGCCAGCATCGGCGGGCAGGGGAACAATGAGCAGTTCTTC. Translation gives CASIGGQGNNEQFF.

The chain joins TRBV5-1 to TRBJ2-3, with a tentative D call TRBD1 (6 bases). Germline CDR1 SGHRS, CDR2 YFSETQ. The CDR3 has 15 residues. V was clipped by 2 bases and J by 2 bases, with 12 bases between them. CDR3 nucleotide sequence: TGCGCCAGCAGCTTAACACAGGGACCCACAGATACGCAGTATTTT. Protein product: CASSLTQGPTDTQYF.

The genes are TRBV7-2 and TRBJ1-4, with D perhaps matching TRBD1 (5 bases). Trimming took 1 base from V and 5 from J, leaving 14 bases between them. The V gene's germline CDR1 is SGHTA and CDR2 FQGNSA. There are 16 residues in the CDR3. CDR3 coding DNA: TGTGCCAGCAGCTTAGGCCAGGGCGGTTGGAATGAAAAACTGTTTTTT. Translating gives CASSLGQGGWNEKLFF.

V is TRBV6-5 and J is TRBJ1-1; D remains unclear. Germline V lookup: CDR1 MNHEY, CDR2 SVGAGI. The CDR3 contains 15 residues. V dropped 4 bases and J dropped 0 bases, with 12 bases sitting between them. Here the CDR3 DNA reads TGTGCCAGCAGTTGGAGCAGGAGGATGAACACTGAAGCTTTCTTT. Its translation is CASSWSRRMNTEAFF.

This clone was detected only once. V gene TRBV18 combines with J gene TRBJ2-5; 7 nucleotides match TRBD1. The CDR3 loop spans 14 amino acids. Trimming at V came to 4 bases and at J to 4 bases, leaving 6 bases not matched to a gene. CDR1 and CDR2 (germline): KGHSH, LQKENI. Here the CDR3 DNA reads TGTGCCAGCTCACGAACAGGGGTTCTAGAGACCCAGTACTTC. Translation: CASSRTGVLETQYF.

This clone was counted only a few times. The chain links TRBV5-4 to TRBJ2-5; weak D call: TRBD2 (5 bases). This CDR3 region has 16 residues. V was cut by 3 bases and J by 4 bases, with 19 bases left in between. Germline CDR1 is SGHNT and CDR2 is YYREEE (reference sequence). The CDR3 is CASSSSAGLGSETQYF. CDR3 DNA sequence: TGTGCCAGCAGCTCCTCGGCTGGACTGGGATCAGAGACCCAGTACTTC.